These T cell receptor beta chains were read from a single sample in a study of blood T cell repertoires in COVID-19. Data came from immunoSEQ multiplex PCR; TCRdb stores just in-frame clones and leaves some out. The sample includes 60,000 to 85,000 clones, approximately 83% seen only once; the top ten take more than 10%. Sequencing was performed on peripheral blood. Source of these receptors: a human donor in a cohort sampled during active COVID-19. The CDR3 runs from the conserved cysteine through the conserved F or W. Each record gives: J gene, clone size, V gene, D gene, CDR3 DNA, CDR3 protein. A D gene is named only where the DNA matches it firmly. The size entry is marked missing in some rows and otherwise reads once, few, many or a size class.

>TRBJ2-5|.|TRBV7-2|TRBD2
TGTGCCAGCAGCCGGGAGCGGGGGGGCCGGAAGACCCAGTACTTC
CASSRERGGRKTQYF
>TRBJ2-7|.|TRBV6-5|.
TGTGCCAGCTCAGGGATAGGGGAGCAGTACTTC
CASSGIGEQYF
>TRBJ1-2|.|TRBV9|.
TGTGCCAGCAGCGCCACAGGGCGTAACTATGGCTACACCTTC
CASSATGRNYGYTF
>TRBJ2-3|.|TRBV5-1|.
TGCGCCAGCAGCTTGGCCGGGGCGGGAATTACTAGCACAGATACGCAGTATTTT
CASSLAGAGITSTDTQYF
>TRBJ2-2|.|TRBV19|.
TGTGCCAGTAGTAACCCGAGTGGCGGGAACACCGGGGAGCTGTTTTTT
CASSNPSGGNTGELFF
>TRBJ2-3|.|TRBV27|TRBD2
TGTGCCAGCCGAAGCGGGGGGGTTTCTTATACGCAGTATTTT
CASRSGGVSYTQYF
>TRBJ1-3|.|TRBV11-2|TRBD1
TGTGCCAGCAGCGCCGGGACAGGGGCTGGAAACACCATATATTTT
CASSAGTGAGNTIYF
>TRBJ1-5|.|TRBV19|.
TGTGCCAGTAGTATAGATCCCCGGGAAGGGAGCTGGCCCCAGCATTTT
CASSIDPREGSWPQHF
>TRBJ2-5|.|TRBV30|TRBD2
TGTGCCTGGAGTGTACGTCGTTCGGGGCTAGCGGGGGGGATGAGGTACCAAGAGACCCAGTACTTC
CAWSVRRSGLAGGMRYQETQYF
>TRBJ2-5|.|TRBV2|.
TGTGCCAGCAGTTCCGGGAACCAAGAGACCCAGTACTTC
CASSSGNQETQYF
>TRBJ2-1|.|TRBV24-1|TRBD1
TGTGCCACCAGTGGGGGCGCGACAGGGATAAATGAGCAGTTCTTC
CATSGGATGINEQFF
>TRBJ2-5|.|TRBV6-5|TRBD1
TGTGCCAGCAGTCGGGGACAGGTCAAAGAGACCCAGTACTTC
CASSRGQVKETQYF
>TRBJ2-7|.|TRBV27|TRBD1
TGTGCCAGCAGTTCCCGCGGACAGGTAACCTACGAGCAGTACTTC
CASSSRGQVTYEQYF
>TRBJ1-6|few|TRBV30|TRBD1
TGTGCCTGGAGTAACAGGGGCGGCTCACCCCTCCACTTT
CAWSNRGGSPLHF
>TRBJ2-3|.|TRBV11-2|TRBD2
TGTGCCAGCAGCTTAGTCCTAGGACTAGCGGGGGAGAGCACAGATACGCAGTATTTT
CASSLVLGLAGESTDTQYF
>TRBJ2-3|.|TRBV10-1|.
TGCGCCAGCAGAAGTCCCCAGCAGGGACTTAGCACAGATACGCAGTATTTT
CASRSPQQGLSTDTQYF
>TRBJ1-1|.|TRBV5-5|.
TGTGCCAGCAGCCAACGGGCGTCCCAGGGGCCGAATAGGAACACTGAAGCTTTCTTT
CASSQRASQGPNRNTEAFF
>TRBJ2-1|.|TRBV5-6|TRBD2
TGTGCCAGCAGCCCGGGACTAGCGGGATACAATGAGCAGTTCTTC
CASSPGLAGYNEQFF
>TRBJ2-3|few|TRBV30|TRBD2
TGTGCCTGGAAGAAACTAGCGGGGTTCACAGATACGCAGTATTTT
CAWKKLAGFTDTQYF
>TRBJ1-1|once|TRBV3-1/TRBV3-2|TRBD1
TGTGCCAGCAGCGCACGGGACAGGGTGTATGCTGAAGCTTTCTTT
CASSARDRVYAEAFF
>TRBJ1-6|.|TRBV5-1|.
TGCGCCAGCAGCGATGGGGCCACAGGTTCACCCCTCCACTTT
CASSDGATGSPLHF
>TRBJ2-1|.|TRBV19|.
TGTGCCAGTCTACCCGGGGGGCAGGGAGATTCGCCGTTCTTC
CASLPGGQGDSPFF
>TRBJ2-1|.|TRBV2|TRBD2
TGTGCCAGGGGACTAGCGCCCCTGACTATCAATGAGCAGTTCTTC
CARGLAPLTINEQFF
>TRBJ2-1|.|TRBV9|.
TGTGCCAGCAGCGTAGATGAGGGTAACTACAATGAGCAGTTCTTC
CASSVDEGNYNEQFF
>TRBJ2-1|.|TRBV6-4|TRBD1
TGTGCCAGCAGTAGGACAGGGGTTAATGAGCAGTTCTTC
CASSRTGVNEQFF
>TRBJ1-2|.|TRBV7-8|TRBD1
TGTGCCAGCAGCTCATTTATGGGGGACAGGGGTGGGTATGGCTACACCTTC
CASSSFMGDRGGYGYTF
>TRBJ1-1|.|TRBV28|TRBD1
TGTGCCAGCAGTGAGACAGGGGGTATGGGCACTGAAGCTTTCTTT
CASSETGGMGTEAFF
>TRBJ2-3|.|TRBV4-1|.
TGCGCCAGCAGCCAACTGGCGGATTTCACAGATACGCAGTATTTT
CASSQLADFTDTQYF
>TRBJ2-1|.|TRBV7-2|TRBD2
TGTGCCAGCAGCGCGTCTTTACCAGCGGGGCGGTTCTTC
CASSASLPAGRFF
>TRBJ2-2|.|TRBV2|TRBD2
TGTGCCAGCAGTGGGACTAGCGGGGGGGCCATGGAGCTGTTTTTT
CASSGTSGGAMELFF
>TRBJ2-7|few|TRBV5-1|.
TGCGCCAGCGCCCTCGGGGCGGGGCGGGCCTACGAGCAGTACTTC
CASALGAGRAYEQYF
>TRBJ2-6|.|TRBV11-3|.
TGTGCCAGCAGTCAAACAGGACCCGGCTCTGGGGCCAACGTCCTGACTTTC
CASSQTGPGSGANVLTF
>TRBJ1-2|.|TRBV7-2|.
TGTGCCAGCAGCTTAGGGGAACAGGGCTTTTATGGCTACACCTTC
CASSLGEQGFYGYTF
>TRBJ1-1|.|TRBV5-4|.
TGTGCCAGCAGCTTTAGGGGCACTGAAGCTTTCTTT
CASSFRGTEAFF
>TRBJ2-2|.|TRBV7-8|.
TGTGCCAGCAGCTTCTCACAAAACACCGGGGAGCTGTTTTTT
CASSFSQNTGELFF
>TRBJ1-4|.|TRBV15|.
TGTGCCACCAGCAGAGATCGTGGAGGTCCAGCTGAAAAACTGTTTTTT
CATSRDRGGPAEKLFF
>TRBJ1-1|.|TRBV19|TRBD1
TGTGCCAGTAGTATAGATCGGGACAGGGGATGGAGAGCTGAAGCTTTCTTT
CASSIDRDRGWRAEAFF
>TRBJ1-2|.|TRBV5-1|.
TGCGCCAGCAGCAACGCGGCGCAGTCCTATGGCTACACCTTC
CASSNAAQSYGYTF
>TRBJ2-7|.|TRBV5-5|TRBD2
TGTGCCAGCAGTAAACTAGCGGGGAACGAGCAGTACTTC
CASSKLAGNEQYF
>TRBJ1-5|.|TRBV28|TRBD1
TGTGCCAGCGGGGAGACAGGGCGGGGGGAACATAGCAATCAGCCCCAGCATTTT
CASGETGRGEHSNQPQHF
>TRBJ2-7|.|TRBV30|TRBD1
TGTGCCTGGGACGGGACAGGGTCTCTACGTAGGGACGAGCAGTACTTC
CAWDGTGSLRRDEQYF
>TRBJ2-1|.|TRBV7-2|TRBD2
TGTGCCAGCAGCCGTCTCCCGGGACTAGCGGGGGTCGGATTGCAGTTCTTC
CASSRLPGLAGVGLQFF
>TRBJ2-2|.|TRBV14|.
TGTGCCAGCAGCCCAGTAATCCACGGGGAGCTGTTTTTT
CASSPVIHGELFF